This is a list of T cell receptor beta chains from one sample in a study of OX40 agonist ivuxolimab in advanced cancers. Some clones are missing from TCRdb's copy, which holds only in-frame ones; the method was immunoSEQ multiplex PCR. The top ten hold about 0.73% of the sample, which has more than 50,000 clones, about 81% seen once. This material consisted of CD4+ or CD8+ T cells sorted from blood, taken in a trial of the OX40 agonist ivuxolimab. Every receptor here comes from an adult with an advanced solid tumor such as melanoma, head and neck, liver or kidney cancer. CDR3s include the opening cysteine and the closing phenylalanine or tryptophan. A D gene is named only where the DNA matches it firmly. The size entry is marked missing in some rows and otherwise reads once, few, many or a size class.

v_call,j_call,d_call,clone_size,cdr3_nt,cdr3_aa
TRBV27,TRBJ1-1,NA,NA,TGTGCCAGTTTGTCGGGGGAGAACACTGAAGCTTTCTTT,CASLSGENTEAFF
TRBV28,TRBJ1-6,NA,NA,TGTGCCAGCAGTCCGGATAATTCACCCCTCCACTTT,CASSPDNSPLHF
TRBV19,TRBJ2-3,NA,NA,TGTGCCAGTAGTATCCCTAGCACAGATACGCAGTATTTT,CASSIPSTDTQYF
TRBV10-3,TRBJ2-3,TRBD1,NA,TGTGCCATCAGTGTAGGGACAGGGGGCTTCGGAGATACGCAGTATTTT,CAISVGTGGFGDTQYF
TRBV6-5,TRBJ1-2,NA,NA,TGTGCCAGCAAGGGTCAGGGCGCAGGGTTTGGCTACACCTTC,CASKGQGAGFGYTF
TRBV7-3,TRBJ2-7,TRBD1,NA,TGTGCCAGCAGCCGGGACAGGGACTCCTACGAGCAGTACTTC,CASSRDRDSYEQYF
TRBV5-8,TRBJ2-7,NA,NA,TGTGCCAGCAGCTTCGACCGTCCGCACGAGCAGTACTTC,CASSFDRPHEQYF
TRBV5-4,TRBJ2-5,TRBD1,NA,TGTGCCAGCAGCCCGATGACAGGGAAGGGCCAAGAGACCCAGTACTTC,CASSPMTGKGQETQYF
TRBV10-3,TRBJ1-5,NA,NA,TGTGCCATCAGTGAGTTCGTGGGCGGGTCAGGAGCCCAGCATTTT,CAISEFVGGSGAQHF
TRBV21-1,TRBJ2-7,NA,once,TGTGCCAGCAGCGCTCTCCCACCGTGGTGCGAGCAGTACTTC,CASSALPPWCEQYF
TRBV6-6,TRBJ2-5,NA,NA,TGTGCCAGCAGGGGCGGGGGCAGGGAGACCCAGTACTTC,CASRGGGRETQYF
TRBV11-2,TRBJ2-5,NA,NA,TGTGCCAGCAGCTTCGCCGGTAGGGGGAAAACCCAGTACTTC,CASSFAGRGKTQYF
TRBV10-2,TRBJ1-5,NA,NA,TGCGCCACCCGTAGCGACGGGTCGAGCAATCAGCCCCAGCATTTT,CATRSDGSSNQPQHF
TRBV29-1,TRBJ1-2,TRBD1,NA,TGCAGCTTCCGGACAGGGAACGAGTGGAATGGCTACACCTTC,CSFRTGNEWNGYTF
TRBV5-5,TRBJ1-1,NA,NA,TGTCTCTCCCGCCGCAATTCGAACACTGAAGCTTTCTTT,CLSRRNSNTEAFF
TRBV2,TRBJ2-7,NA,NA,TGTGCCAGCAGTGAATCCTCCCTGCACTACGAGCAGTACTTC,CASSESSLHYEQYF
TRBV28,TRBJ2-1,TRBD2,NA,TGTGCCAGCGGTCAAAGGACTAGCGGTTCCGATGAGCAGTTCTTC,CASGQRTSGSDEQFF
TRBV5-1,TRBJ1-3,NA,few,TGCGCCAGCAGCAGGGACGGTGACTCTGGAAACACCATATATTTT,CASSRDGDSGNTIYF
TRBV5-1,TRBJ2-1,TRBD2,NA,TGCGCCAGCAGCTTGGCAGCGGGGGTGGATGAGCAGTTCTTC,CASSLAAGVDEQFF
TRBV5-4,TRBJ1-1,NA,NA,TGTGCCAGCAGCTTTGGCCAGAATACTGAAGCTTTCTTT,CASSFGQNTEAFF